This TCR beta chain was observed in a study of shared clonotypes between healthy human individuals. A roughly 220 ng quantity of DNA, tens of thousands of T cell genomes, went into the sorted-subset replicate PCRs. Clones were read by immunoSEQ multiplex PCR, and TCRdb kept only the in-frame ones, dropping some. Here the sample spans about 550,000 clones, 95% to 96% being singletons. Selected positively for CCR7 and CD45RO-negative, naive CD8 cells excluded terminally differentiated effector memory CD45RA+ cells. As for this clone: No antigen is known for it.

Regarding the study as a whole: Blood was the only sampled material, and tissue repertoires likely differ. The rarefaction results pointed to incomplete sorted-subset sequencing despite large depth.

The TCR originated in a woman under 40 in good health. Source material: naive CD8+ T cells sorted from blood.

Here the CDR3 reads CASSPKQDNYEQYF. Written as DNA, the CDR3 is TGTGCCAGCAGCCCCAAACAGGATAATTACGAGCAGTACTTC. The chain recombines TRBV27 with TRBJ2-7; D is possibly TRBD1 (5 bases). Looked up from germline, CDR1 is MNHEY and CDR2 is SMNVEV (reference sequence). V dropped 6 bases and J dropped 4 bases, with 16 bases sitting between them. The CDR3 runs to 14 residues.